This T cell receptor (beta chain) was documented in a study of Graves' ophthalmopathy and Graves' hyperthyroidism. Other autoimmune diseases, uncontrolled infections, pregnancy or lactation excluded patients from enrollment. Germline-derived CDR1 and CDR2 are MDHEN and SYDVKM. The V segment lost 3 bases and the J segment 5 bases; nucleotides outside the gene matches: 6. This CDR3 comprises 14 residues. This clonotype was seen at least ten times. As the template, RNA transcripts were used to amplify TCR beta CDR3 regions. An initial RT-PCR round employing HTBI primers preceded a second-round multiplex PCR. TCRdb ran MiXCR on the multiplex PCR reads and lists one entry per CDR3 protein. This sample has some 350,000 distinct CDR3 sequences; 17% occur once, and the top ten carry 2.4%.

The sequence was obtained from an adult woman with stable Graves' hyperthyroidism. Sequencing input: peripheral blood. This rearrangement joins TRBV28 to TRBJ2-7, with 8 bases aligning to TRBD1. The CDR3 sequence: CASSFGTGLNEQYF. The CDR3 coding sequence is TGTGCCAGCAGTTTTGGGACAGGTCTTAACGAGCAGTACTTC.